The clone carrying this T cell receptor beta chain has at least ten counts. Its antigen is as yet unknown. The CDR3 contains 14 residues. With 0 bases removed from V and 2 bases from J, the gap between germline ends came to 10 bases. Germline CDR1 reads DFQATT; CDR2 reads SNEGSKA (reference sequence). Authors' analysis steps: The distant-metastasis classifier for papillary thyroid cancer was built from CDR3 differences across clinicopathological groups. TCRdb re-analyzed the PCR reads using MiXCR. These V and J calls originate from TCRdb's pipeline instead of the authors' own analysis. The sample lists about 7,300 clones, more than 3% seen once, with around 15% in the top ten. The data stem from a study of metastatic and nonmetastatic thyroid tumors. Study in general: Repertoires were compared across blood and tumor or nodule tissue from malignant and benign thyroid patients.

Regarding the study as a whole: Malignant thyroid tumors reportedly had TCR beta diversity that was significantly higher than in benign nodules, in blood and tumor.

Before thyroid surgery, none of the patients had received any treatment. The sequence was obtained from a female donor with papillary thyroid cancer or a benign thyroid nodule (not recorded which). Some clones in this sample may be carry-over from other donors' samples. The rearrangement links TRBV20-1 to TRBJ1-1; D is unclear. Sequencing was carried out using tumor tissue. CDR3 nucleotides: TGCAGTGCTAGAGATCAGTCTTCTAACACTGAAGCTTTCTTT. Translation: CSARDQSSNTEAFF.